Listed below are T cell receptor beta chains from one sample, sequenced in a study of shared clonotypes between healthy human individuals. The table came from immunoSEQ multiplex PCR; TCRdb's copy has only in-frame clones and leaves some out. This sample has roughly 2.5 million clones, with approximately 92% found just once. The sample consisted of naive CD4+ T cells sorted from blood. Source of these receptors: a man aged 18 to 29 in good health. CDR3s include the opening cysteine and the closing phenylalanine or tryptophan. The order of the fields is D gene, V gene, J gene, clone size, CDR3 DNA, CDR3 protein. The D gene is left open where the match is weak. The size of a clone is reported for some rows only, either as once, few or many, or as a class for expanded clones.

>-|TRBV5-1|TRBJ1-1|-
TGCGCCAGCAGCCCCCGGACAGTTCTAATGAACACTGAAGCTTTCTTT
CASSPRTVLMNTEAFF
>-|TRBV28|TRBJ1-5|-
TGTGCCAGCAGTACAGCCCTTAGCAATCAGCCCCAGCATTTT
CASSTALSNQPQHF
>-|TRBV19|TRBJ1-2|-
TGTGCCAGCCGACCCCTCGGGATGTTAGAAGCTAACTATGGCTACACCTTC
CASRPLGMLEANYGYTF
>-|TRBV18|TRBJ1-1|-
TGTGCCAGCTCACCATGGGGCGAGAACACTGAAGCTTTCTTT
CASSPWGENTEAFF
>-|TRBV5-4|TRBJ2-5|-
TGTGCCAGCAGCTTAAGCGGAGCCCGGGAGACCCAGTACTTC
CASSLSGARETQYF
>-|TRBV2|TRBJ1-5|-
TGTGCATCGAGACAGGTCAATCAGCCCCAGCATTTT
CASRQVNQPQHF
>-|TRBV28|TRBJ2-7|-
TGTGCCAGCGCCCGATTAACCGGGTATGAGCAGTACTTC
CASARLTGYEQYF
>-|TRBV10-3|TRBJ1-2|once
TGTGCCATCACGGGCCAGGGTGAAGTAAGCGACTATGGCTACACCTTC
CAITGQGEVSDYGYTF
>TRBD1|TRBV2|TRBJ2-7|-
TGTGCCAGCAGTGGACAGGGCCCTTCCTACGAGCAGTACTTC
CASSGQGPSYEQYF
>-|TRBV5-1|TRBJ2-7|-
TGCGCCAGCAGCGAACAAGCTGGCGGGTCCGGCGAGCAGTACTTC
CASSEQAGGSGEQYF
>TRBD1|TRBV28|TRBJ1-2|-
TGTGCCAGCAGTTTAGGGCAGGGGGCTCCTGGCTACACCTTC
CASSLGQGAPGYTF
>-|TRBV6-5|TRBJ2-4|-
TGTGCCAGCAGTTTAGACGGGGGTTCCAAAAACATTCAGTACTTC
CASSLDGGSKNIQYF
>-|TRBV6-5|TRBJ1-2|-
TGTGCCAGCAGGGGAGACGGACGGTTCCTTCGAGTTTACACCTTC
CASRGDGRFLRVYTF
>-|TRBV2|TRBJ2-5|-
TGTGCCAGCAGTGTCTTGGGGGGAGGCGGGGAGACCCAGTACTTC
CASSVLGGGGETQYF
>-|TRBV10-3|TRBJ1-2|-
TGTGCCACTGGGGGAACGGAACCGAACTATGGCTACACCTTC
CATGGTEPNYGYTF
>TRBD2|TRBV11-2|TRBJ2-1|-
TGTGCCAGCAGCTCGGGGGGGGCCCCCACGTCGAATGAGCAGTTCTTC
CASSSGGAPTSNEQFF
>TRBD2|TRBV7-2|TRBJ2-3|-
TGTGCCAGCAGCTTAGTGGGACTAGCGGGATTGGCCGGTGCAGATACGCAGTATTTT
CASSLVGLAGLAGADTQYF
>-|TRBV5-4|TRBJ1-1|-
TGTGCCAGCAGCCCCAAAGGGGGTGTGAACACTGAAGCTTTCTTT
CASSPKGGVNTEAFF
>TRBD1|TRBV29-1|TRBJ2-7|-
TGCAGCGTTGAAGACAGGGGGAGCTCCTACGAGCAGTACTTC
CSVEDRGSSYEQYF
>-|TRBV5-4|TRBJ2-2|once
TGTGCCAGCAGCAATACCGGGACATTGAACACCGGGGAGCTGTTTTTT
CASSNTGTLNTGELFF
>TRBD1|TRBV10-3|TRBJ2-2|-
TGTGCCATCAGTGAGGTCGACAGGGCCGTCGGGGAGCTGTTTTTT
CAISEVDRAVGELFF
>TRBD2|TRBV5-1|TRBJ2-3|-
TGCGCCAGCAGCCGTTCCCTAGCGGGGGGGGCTAGCACAGATACGCAGTATTTT
CASSRSLAGGASTDTQYF
>-|TRBV10-3|TRBJ2-2|-
TGTGCCATCAGTGGGGCGGGTCGCACCGGGGAGCTGTTTTTT
CAISGAGRTGELFF
>-|TRBV20-1|TRBJ2-7|-
TGCAGTGCCGTGGGGGGCTACGAGCAGTACTTC
CSAVGGYEQYF
>-|TRBV7-9|TRBJ2-7|-
TGTGCCAGCAGCTTAGTTCCAAACGAGGAGCAGTACTTC
CASSLVPNEEQYF
>-|TRBV18|TRBJ1-3|-
TGTGCCAGCTCACCACCAGGGTCCGGAAACACCATATATTTT
CASSPPGSGNTIYF
>-|TRBV27|TRBJ2-7|-
TGTGCCAGCAGTTTAGTGCAGGGGCTCAGCTCCTACGAGCAGTACTTC
CASSLVQGLSSYEQYF
>TRBD1|TRBV6-5|TRBJ2-7|-
TGTGCCAGCAGTCCCCTCGACAGGGACGAGCAGTACTTC
CASSPLDRDEQYF
>-|TRBV18|TRBJ2-3|-
TGTGCCAGCTCACCACCAAGAGGGGGTGGCACAGATACGCAGTATTTT
CASSPPRGGGTDTQYF
>TRBD1|TRBV6-1|TRBJ1-6|-
TGTGCCAGCAGGGGGGGACAGGGGGTTTCACCCCTCCACTTT
CASRGGQGVSPLHF
>TRBD2|TRBV5-1|TRBJ2-5|once
TGCGCCAGCAGCTTGTCGTCTAGCGGGCCCCAAGAGACCCAGTACTTC
CASSLSSSGPQETQYF
>-|TRBV6-5|TRBJ1-1|-
TGTGCCAGCAGTATGAGGGAAGAAAACACTGAAGCTTTCTTT
CASSMREENTEAFF
>TRBD2|TRBV30|TRBJ2-7|-
TGTGCCTGGAGTGTGGGACTAGGAGGGACCTACGAGCAGTACTTC
CAWSVGLGGTYEQYF
>TRBD1|TRBV10-3|TRBJ1-3|-
TGTGCCATCAGCACAGGGGGCCTCAGCTCTGGAAACACCATATATTTT
CAISTGGLSSGNTIYF
>-|TRBV2|TRBJ1-4|-
TGTGCCAGCAGTGACTACCTTACGGGACAACTCCCCTCAACTAATGAAAAACTGTTTTTT
CASSDYLTGQLPSTNEKLFF
>TRBD2|TRBV7-2|TRBJ2-5|-
TGTGCCAGCACCCGACTAGCGGGAAAGGGAGAGACCCAGTACTTC
CASTRLAGKGETQYF
>-|TRBV11-2|TRBJ1-2|-
TGTGCCAGCAGCTTAGGGGGGATGAACTATGGCTACACCTTC
CASSLGGMNYGYTF
>-|TRBV18|TRBJ2-7|-
TGTGCCAGCTCACCAGGGGCTGTCCACTACGAGCAGTACTTC
CASSPGAVHYEQYF
>-|TRBV19|TRBJ2-7|-
TGTGCCAGTAGACGACAGGATTCTGCCTACGAGCAGTACTTC
CASRRQDSAYEQYF
>TRBD2|TRBV14|TRBJ2-4|-
TGTGCCAGCCGGTATCCAGCGGGAGAGGGGGAAACCAAAAACATTCAGTACTTC
CASRYPAGEGETKNIQYF
>-|TRBV2|TRBJ1-1|once
TGTGCCGCGACGTCGGGAGCGAACACTGAAGCTTTCTTT
CAATSGANTEAFF
>TRBD1|TRBV30|TRBJ1-1|-
TGTGCCTTACAGGGGGGGTGGGACACTGAAGCTTTCTTT
CALQGGWDTEAFF
>TRBD2|TRBV2|TRBJ2-2|-
TGTGCCAGCAGCCGCGAAGCGGGGATTAACACCGGGGAGCTGTTTTTT
CASSREAGINTGELFF
>-|TRBV4-3|TRBJ1-2|few
TGCGCCAGCAGCCAAGATCCCGGGGTAGGAGGCTACACCTTC
CASSQDPGVGGYTF
>-|TRBV19|TRBJ2-7|-
TGTGCCAGTAGAGAGAGAGACATCTCCTACGAGCAGTACTTC
CASRERDISYEQYF
>TRBD2|TRBV7-2|TRBJ2-1|-
TGTGCCAGCAGCTTACGGCCCCTCTTGGGACTAGCGGAGCTAAATGAGCAGTTCTTC
CASSLRPLLGLAELNEQFF
>-|TRBV29-1|TRBJ1-4|-
TGCAGCGTTGAGGGTGGGGGAGATGAAAAACTGTTTTTT
CSVEGGGDEKLFF
>-|TRBV7-9|TRBJ1-2|-
TGTGCCAGCAGCTTAGATGGCCGGGACTATGGCTACACCTTC
CASSLDGRDYGYTF
>-|TRBV6-1|TRBJ1-2|-
TGTGCCAGCAGCGAGGGAGACAGCTATGGCTACACCTTC
CASSEGDSYGYTF
>-|TRBV30|TRBJ1-2|-
TGTGCCTGGAGCGCTGACAGATATGGCTACACCTTC
CAWSADRYGYTF
>TRBD1|TRBV11-2|TRBJ1-3|-
TGTGCCAGCAGCTTAGATCCCTGGCAGGGGGCGGACACCATATATTTT
CASSLDPWQGADTIYF
>TRBD2|TRBV6-1|TRBJ2-6|-
TGTGCCAGCAGGAGCGGGGGCCTTGGGGCCAACGTCCTGACTTTC
CASRSGGLGANVLTF
>TRBD2|TRBV30|TRBJ2-3|-
TGTGCCTGGAGAGGGCTAGCGGGAGCCTCTAGCACAGATACGCAGTATTTT
CAWRGLAGASSTDTQYF
>TRBD1|TRBV19|TRBJ1-2|-
TGTGCCAGTAGTATCTTAGGGGGCAACTATGGCTACACCTTC
CASSILGGNYGYTF
>TRBD2|TRBV5-1|TRBJ2-7|-
TGCGCCAGCAGCTTGTTGTTCGGCGGGAGGGCCGGAGGGCTCTACGAGCAGTACTTC
CASSLLFGGRAGGLYEQYF
>TRBD2|TRBV18|TRBJ2-7|-
TGTGCCAGCTCACCGGAGCTAGCGGGAGTCGAGCAGTACTTC
CASSPELAGVEQYF
>-|TRBV6-5|TRBJ1-3|-
TGTGCCAGCAGTTACAGCCCCCCACACTCTGGAAACACCATATATTTT
CASSYSPPHSGNTIYF
>-|TRBV6-6|TRBJ2-1|-
TGTGCCAGCAGGCCTAGGGGATACAATGAGCAGTTCTTC
CASRPRGYNEQFF
>TRBD1|TRBV19|TRBJ1-1|-
TGTGCCAGTAGTATGGGTTGGCAGGGGGGAGCTTTCTTT
CASSMGWQGGAFF